This TCR beta chain was captured by sequencing in a study of shared clonotypes between healthy human individuals. Sequencing used immunoSEQ multiplex PCR; TCRdb keeps in-frame clones, though not all of them. In the table there are around 100,000 clones, 67% of which are singletons. To note about this clone: Its antigen is not known.

General study points: The study generally estimated greater richness for naive than memory subsets.

Per the germline V gene, CDR1 is MGHRA and CDR2 is YSYEKL. The CDR3 runs to 12 residues. The V gene lost 8 bases and the J gene lost 4 bases, with 10 bases spanning the gap. The chain joins TRBV4-1 to TRBJ2-3; D assignment may be TRBD1 or TRBD2 (5 bases each). The clonotype originates from a man aged 25-45 years in good health. The sample consisted of memory CD8+ T cells sorted from blood. Indicated subset: CD45RO+ cells pooled with CCR7-negative TemRA cells. The CDR3 DNA follows: TGCGCCAGCGAGGGGCGAGCAGATACGCAGTATTTT. This codes for CASEGRADTQYF.